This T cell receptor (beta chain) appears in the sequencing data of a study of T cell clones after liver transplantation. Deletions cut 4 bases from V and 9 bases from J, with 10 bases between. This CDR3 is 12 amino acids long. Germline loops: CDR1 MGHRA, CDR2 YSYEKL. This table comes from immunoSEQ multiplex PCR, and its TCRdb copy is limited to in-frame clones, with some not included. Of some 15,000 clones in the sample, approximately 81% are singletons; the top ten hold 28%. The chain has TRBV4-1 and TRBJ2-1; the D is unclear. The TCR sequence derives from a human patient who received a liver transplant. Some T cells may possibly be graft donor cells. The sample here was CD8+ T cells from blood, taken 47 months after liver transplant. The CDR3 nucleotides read TGCGCCAGCAGCCCTAATACAATTGAGCAGTTCTTC. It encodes CASSPNTIEQFF.